This TCR beta chain was sequenced during a study of cytomegalovirus exposure and HLA in healthy donors. Germline trimming cut 3 bases from V and 5 bases from J; bases unmatched to any gene: 15. From germline, CDR1 is MGHRA and CDR2 YSYEKL. The CDR3 loop spans 17 amino acids. Primers: 60 Vbeta forward and 13 Jbeta reverse. Profiled with immunoSEQ multiplex PCR; TCRdb holds only in-frame clones, not every one. The sample is made up of approximately 37,000 clones, and the top ten hold under 4.5% of it. The sequence derives from a male donor in good health and CMV-seronegative. V and J are TRBV4-1 and TRBJ2-5; 7 nucleotides line up with TRBD1. Sequencing was performed on PBMCs. CDR3 sequence reads: CASSHPEEQGWLETQYF. The CDR3 region has the DNA TGCGCCAGCAGCCATCCAGAAGAACAGGGGTGGTTGGAGACCCAGTACTTC.